The entry below describes one T cell receptor beta chain. Its antigen is undetermined. The repertoire was sequenced with immunoSEQ multiplex PCR; TCRdb's copy has only in-frame clones and lacks some. The table shows over 45,000 clones, with about 85% occurring only once. These data are taken from a study of T cell responses to AZD1222 COVID-19 vaccine. On the study more broadly: Analyses pooled second doses at about 4 or about 12 weeks. Study observations and caveats: Across the whole spike, CD4 TCRs peaked at regions 160-218 and 743-854. Donors in the cohort were predominantly white British and more often female, and clonal diversity was possibly underestimated. Variant regions that are unmutated are reportedly the target of nearly half of spike-specific TCRs.

The CDR3 sequence is 16 residues long. The V end lost 3 bases, the J end lost 10 bases, and 22 bases lay between the germline ends. The germline V gene has CDR1 DFQATT and CDR2 SNEGSKA (reference sequence). The sequences come from peripheral blood, collected on day 0 of AZD1222 vaccination. The sequence derives from an adult in good health. This chain connects TRBV20-1 to TRBJ1-6; maybe TRBD1 (6 bases). The CDR3: CSASTGFGGLGSPLHF. In DNA form, the CDR3 reads TGCAGTGCTAGTACAGGTTTCGGGGGCTTAGGGTCACCCCTCCACTTT.